The 26 T cell receptor beta chains below come from one sample, sequenced in a study of T cell repertoires in cytomegalovirus infection (dated by TCRdb to between 2019 and 2020). The sample's treatment or condition, from its label and the paper: in vitro stimulation with specific CMV peptide epitopes to enrich CMV-specific T cells. Sequencing took place on an Illumina HiSeq 1500. TCRdb passed the public sequencing reads through fastp at Q25 and MiXCR, retaining productive beta sequences. When rows share a CDR3 protein, they turn into one entry using the most common DNA and genes. The sample table lists approximately 470,000 distinct CDR3 sequences, roughly 43% of them with a count of one. Around 45% of the sample belongs to the ten largest clones. What these receptors recognize is not known. The input for sequencing was cultured PBMCs, taken from culture after CMV antigen stimulation. The receptors originated from a human donor in good health (CMV status not recorded). Some clones in this sample may be carry-over from other donors' samples.

There are a few counts of this clonotype. The chain joins TRBV12-3 or TRBV12-4 to TRBJ2-7; 10 positions agree with TRBD2. The CDR3 is 16 amino acids. Trimming cost V 6 bases and J 1 base; bases outside gene matches: 9. The CDR3 coding sequence is TGTGCCAGCAGCCCCCGTTCTAGCGGGAGATCCTACGAGCAGTACTTC. Translated, it gives CASSPRSSGRSYEQYF.

V and J are TRBV28 and TRBJ2-7, with D possibly being TRBD2 (6 bases). Trimming removed 5 bases from V and 0 bases from J, with 20 bases in between. Germline V lookup: CDR1 MDHEN, CDR2 SYDVKM. CDR3 length: 17 residues. CDR3 region: CASSLSGWGELSYEQYF. The CDR3 DNA is TGTGCCAGCAGTCTCTCGGGTTGGGGGGAACTCTCCTACGAGCAGTACTTC.

The chain carries TRBV6-5 and TRBJ2-5; the D call may be TRBD1 or TRBD2 (5 bases each). V lost 0 bases and J lost 11, with 16 bases in between. Germline V gives CDR1 MNHEY, CDR2 SVGAGI. This CDR3 has 14 residues. The DNA of the CDR3 is TGTGCCAGCAGTTACTCGAGGGGCATGGGTACGCAGTACTTC. Translating gives CASSYSRGMGTQYF.

The chain is built from TRBV7-2 and TRBJ2-3; tentatively, D is TRBD1 or TRBD2 (6 bases each). V was cut by 3 bases and J by 11 bases, with 9 bases left in between. The germline V gene has CDR1 SGHTA and CDR2 FQGNSA. The length of the CDR3 is 11 residues. CDR3: CASSLGGRQYF. CDR3 coding DNA: TGTGCCAGCAGCTTGGGGGGCAGGCAGTATTTT. Based on the CDR3 plus reference TRBV7-2 and TRBJ2-3, the full variable domain is GAGVSQSPSNKVTEKGKDVELRCDPISGHTALYWYRQSLGQGLEFLIYFQGNSAPDKSGLPSDRFSAERTGGSVSTLTIQRTQQEDSAVYLCASSLGGRQYFGPGTRLTVL.

This clonotype has only a few counts. The chain joins TRBV7-6 to TRBJ1-1; 11 bases match TRBD1. J lost 3 bases, V lost 5 bases, and 8 bases had no gene match. Germline V gene data show CDR1 as SGHVS and CDR2 as FNYEAQ. The CDR3 sequence is 16 residues long. The CDR3 DNA is TGTGCCAGCAGCCGGACAGGGGGCCCTGCATACACTGAAGCTTTCTTT. Its translation is CASSRTGGPAYTEAFF.

A few counts support this clonotype. The V call is TRBV12-3 or TRBV12-4, the J call TRBJ2-3; 7 nucleotides align to TRBD2. The CDR3 runs to 14 residues. The V gene end was trimmed by 6 bases and the J gene end by 4 bases; junction bases not matched to a gene: 7. CDR3 in amino acids: CASSPGRAADTQYF. CDR3 coding DNA: TGTGCCAGCAGCCCGGGGAGGGCCGCAGATACGCAGTATTTT.

A few counts support this clonotype. The chain is built from TRBV7-2 and TRBJ2-5; D assignment may be TRBD1 or TRBD2 (6 bases each). Germline V gives CDR1 SGHTA, CDR2 FQGNSA. This CDR3 contains 15 residues. With 5 bases removed from V and 6 bases from J, the gap between germline ends came to 19 bases. CDR3 bases: TGTGCCAGCAGCCTAAGGGGGGAGCTAGACCAGACCCAGTACTTC. Encoded protein: CASSLRGELDQTQYF.

This rearrangement joins TRBV7-2 to TRBJ2-3; possibly TRBD2 for D (6 bases). V dropped 3 bases and J dropped 8 bases, with 21 bases sitting between them. The germline gives CDR1 SGHTA, CDR2 FQGNSA. The CDR3 sequence is 16 residues long. Written as DNA, the CDR3 is TGTGCCAGCAGCTTGATGGGCGGAAACTGGGGAGGTACGCAGTATTTT. Translation gives CASSLMGGNWGGTQYF.

The chain links TRBV18 to TRBJ2-1; TRBD1 agrees at 9 bases. J lost 2 bases, V lost 8 bases, and 4 bases had no gene match. CDR1 and CDR2 from the germline V gene are KGHSH and LQKENI. The CDR3 is 14 amino acids. The CDR3, as DNA: TGTGCCAGCAACCGGGACAGGGCCTACAATGAGCAGTTCTTC. This codes for CASNRDRAYNEQFF.

This clonotype was counted between two and nine times. This sequence joins TRBV7-2 and TRBJ1-4; TRBD1 is a possible D gene (5 bases). Germline CDR1 is SGHTA and CDR2 is FQGNSA. The CDR3 runs 14 residues. Trimming shortened V by 7 bases and J by 0 bases, and 9 bases separated the two germline ends. The CDR3 bases are TGTGCCAGCACGTCAGGGTCAACTAATGAAAAACTGTTTTTT. Translation: CASTSGSTNEKLFF.

This clonotype has only a few counts. This chain links TRBV7-2 with TRBJ1-5; D gene uncertain. V lost 2 bases and J 7 bases, leaving 12 bases between the germline ends. CDR3 length equals 14 residues. Germline CDR1 SGHTA, CDR2 FQGNSA. CDR3 sequence: CASSLYDLQQPQHF. CDR3 bases: TGTGCCAGCAGCTTATATGACCTCCAACAGCCCCAGCATTTT.

The chain links TRBV7-6 to TRBJ2-5; a possible D gene is TRBD1 (8 bases). Deletions cut 4 bases from V and 5 bases from J, with 17 bases between. Germline V lookup: CDR1 SGHVS, CDR2 FNYEAQ. The CDR3 is made up of 15 amino acids. The CDR3 bases are TGTGCCAGCAGCTACGGACAGGGAGGGGAGGAGACCCAGTACTTC. It yields the protein CASSYGQGGEETQYF.

This clonotype has only a few counts. The CDR3 sequence is CASSPPSAVDTQYF. CDR3 nucleotide sequence: TGTGCCAGCTCACCTCCGTCCGCGGTAGATACGCAGTATTTT. V gene TRBV18 combines with J gene TRBJ2-3; D unresolved. V lost 3 bases and J 5 bases, leaving 12 bases between the germline ends. Germline CDR1 is KGHSH and CDR2 is LQKENI. The CDR3 contains 14 residues. Combining the CDR3 with reference TRBV18 and TRBJ2-3 gives the whole variable domain NAGVMQNPRHLVRRRGQEARLRCSPMKGHSHVYWYRQLPEEGLKFMVYLQKENIIDESGMPKERFSAEFPKEGPSILRIQQVVRGDSAAYFCASSPPSAVDTQYFGPGTRLTVL.

CDR3: CASSLGGLREQYF. Written as DNA, the CDR3 is TGTGCCAGCAGCTTAGGAGGGCTTCGCGAGCAGTACTTC. The chain links TRBV7-2 to TRBJ2-7; D is possibly TRBD2 (5 bases). V dropped 1 base and J dropped 6 bases, with 10 bases sitting between them. This CDR3 has 13 amino acids. From germline, CDR1 is SGHTA and CDR2 FQGNSA.

The genes are TRBV7-6 and TRBJ2-1; the match to TRBD2 covers 7 bases. Trimming took 1 base from V and 0 from J; bases not matched to a gene: 6. This CDR3 contains 17 residues. Germline V gives CDR1 SGHVS, CDR2 FNYEAQ. The CDR3 loop reads CASSLEGLESSYNEQFF. The CDR3 region has the DNA TGTGCCAGCAGCTTAGAAGGACTAGAGAGCTCCTACAATGAGCAGTTCTTC.

This chain uses TRBV10-3 with TRBJ1-2; 7 bases are a match to TRBD1. Germline V gives CDR1 ENHRY, CDR2 SYGVKD. CDR3 length equals 14 residues. Trimming cost V 1 base and J 4 bases; bases outside gene matches: 3. This chain's CDR3 is CAISELGTVYGYTF. The CDR3 bases are TGTGCCATCAGTGAGTTAGGGACAGTCTATGGCTACACCTTC.

The J gene is TRBJ2-1, the V gene TRBV6-6; 8 bases match TRBD2. Germline assignment: CDR1 MNHNY and CDR2 SVGAGI (reference sequence). The V gene end was trimmed by 5 bases and the J gene end by 8 bases; junction bases not matched to a gene: 8. This CDR3 spans 14 amino acids. DNA for the CDR3: TGTGCCAGCAGTGAGCCGGGACTAGAGTATGAGCAGTTCTTC. It specifies CASSEPGLEYEQFF.

This rearrangement joins TRBV7-2 to TRBJ2-7; tentative D call: TRBD2 (7 bases). V was cut by 3 bases and J by 1 base, with 19 bases left in between. Per the germline V gene, CDR1 is SGHTA and CDR2 is FQGNSA. This CDR3 contains 17 residues. The CDR3 region has the DNA TGTGCCAGCAGCTTCCCTCTCGGGCGGGGGCCATCCTACGAGCAGTACTTC. Its translation is CASSFPLGRGPSYEQYF.

In DNA, the CDR3 is TGTGCCAGCAGTTATCGGGACACACCCTCGATCGACTATGGCTACACCTTC. Encoded protein: CASSYRDTPSIDYGYTF. The chain couples TRBV6-2 or TRBV6-3 to TRBJ1-2; tentatively, D is TRBD1 (6 bases). Trimming removed 3 bases at V and 3 bases at J, with 20 bases between. Germline V lookup: CDR1 MNHEY, CDR2 SVGEGT. This CDR3 is built from 17 residues.

The chain joins TRBV7-6 to TRBJ2-2; tentative D call: TRBD2 (6 bases). Deletions cut 5 bases from V and 5 bases from J, with 18 bases between. This CDR3 is built from 16 residues. Germline-derived CDR1 and CDR2 are SGHVS and FNYEAQ. In DNA, the CDR3 is TGTGCCAGCAGCCCTCGGAGGGGCCGGGGAACCGGGGAGCTGTTTTTT. Translated: CASSPRRGRGTGELFF.

Written as DNA, the CDR3 is TGTGCCAGCAGTTTCAACAGAGAGAACACCATATATTTT. It is translated as CASSFNRENTIYF. This chain uses TRBV12-3 or TRBV12-4 with TRBJ1-3; no firm D call. The CDR3 loop spans 13 amino acids. The V and J ends lost 3 bases and 7 bases respectively, with 10 bases between them.

This clonotype has a count of ten or more. The rearrangement uses TRBV7-6 and TRBJ2-5; tentative D call: TRBD2 (7 bases). The V gene's germline CDR1 is SGHVS and CDR2 FNYEAQ. The CDR3 spans 15 residues. The V end lost 1 base, the J end lost 4 bases, and 13 bases lay between the germline ends. CDR3 region: CASSLGGGHGETQYF. The CDR3 bases are TGTGCCAGCAGCTTAGGCGGGGGACACGGAGAGACCCAGTACTTC.

V usage is TRBV2 and J usage is TRBJ2-5; 11 bases agree with TRBD2. There are 16 residues in the CDR3. J gave up 8 bases and V 3 bases, and 11 bases lay outside the gene matches. Germline CDR1 is SNHLY and CDR2 is FYNNEI. CDR3 DNA sequence: TGTGCCAGCAGTGACTATATACTAGCGGGGGATAAAACCCAGTACTTC. Translation: CASSDYILAGDKTQYF.

The chain recombines TRBV28 with TRBJ1-6; D might be TRBD1 (6 bases). The CDR3 is made up of 15 amino acids. The V end was cut by 4 bases, the J end by 7 bases, with 14 bases between. The germline V gene has CDR1 MDHEN and CDR2 SYDVKM. The CDR3 coding sequence is TGTGCCAGCAGTTCTAAGACAGGAGAAAATTCACCCCTCCACTTT. It yields the protein CASSSKTGENSPLHF. The full variable domain, with the rest looked up from reference TRBV28 and TRBJ1-6, is DVKVTQSSRYLVKRTGEKVFLECVQDMDHENMFWYRQDPGLGLRLIYFSYDVKMKEKGDIPEGYSVSREKKERFSLILESASTNQTSMYLCASSSKTGENSPLHFGNGTRLTVT.

The J gene is TRBJ2-5, the V gene TRBV20-1, with 7 bases aligning to TRBD2. The CDR3 has 13 residues. Germline CDR1 DFQATT, CDR2 SNEGSKA (reference sequence). V was pared by 6 bases and J by 2 bases, with 6 bases of the junction left unmatched. The CDR3 DNA reads as TGCAGTGCCCAATACGGGGGGCAAGAGACCCAGTACTTC. Its protein product is CSAQYGGQETQYF.

The chain recombines TRBV7-2 with TRBJ1-3; weak D call: TRBD1 (5 bases). This CDR3 comprises 15 residues. The V end was cut by 5 bases, the J end by 1 base, with 12 bases between. CDR1 and CDR2 from the germline V gene are SGHTA and FQGNSA. This chain's CDR3 is CASSGGHGSGNTIYF. Written as DNA, the CDR3 is TGTGCCAGCAGCGGTGGACATGGGTCTGGAAACACCATATATTTT.